One sample yielded the 9 T cell receptor beta chains listed below, sequenced in a study of OX40 agonist ivuxolimab in advanced cancers. Here immunoSEQ multiplex PCR was the method, and the copy in TCRdb shows in-frame clones only, minus some. The sample consists of approximately 88,000 clones, 70% to 90% of them appearing once. Sample: CD4+ or CD8+ T cells sorted from blood, taken in a trial of the OX40 agonist ivuxolimab. Receptors originate from an adult with an advanced solid tumor such as melanoma, head and neck, liver or kidney cancer.

The chain joins TRBV5-6 to TRBJ1-2; D not resolved. This CDR3 contains 14 residues. Germline V gene data show CDR1 as SGHDT and CDR2 as YYEEEE. The V gene lost 4 bases and the J gene lost 7 bases, with 17 bases spanning the gap. CDR3 in DNA: TGTGCCAGCAGCCGCGGGGAAGCCCGGCGTGGCTACACCTTC. Translated, it gives CASSRGEARRGYTF.

This clone was seen just once. The chain is built from TRBV6-6 and TRBJ1-2; 8 nucleotides agree with TRBD1. The CDR3 covers 13 residues. Germline values: CDR1 MNHNY, CDR2 SVGAGI (reference sequence). Trimming at V came to 6 bases and at J to 3 bases, leaving 3 bases not matched to a gene. The DNA of the CDR3 is TGTGCCAGCAGCTTGACAGGGGACTATGGCTACACCTTC. Translation: CASSLTGDYGYTF.

The chain joins TRBV19 to TRBJ1-2; D is uncertain. The CDR3 has 13 amino acids. CDR1 is LNHDA and CDR2 is SQIVND in the germline V gene (reference sequence). Trimming pared 2 bases from V and 2 bases from J, leaving 6 bases between. The CDR3: CASSIIQNYGYTF. In DNA, the CDR3 is TGTGCCAGTAGTATAATACAGAACTATGGCTACACCTTC.

The rearrangement uses TRBV29-1 and TRBJ1-2; D is uncertain. The V and J ends lost 1 base and 8 bases respectively, with 17 bases between them. The CDR3 contains 14 residues. Per the germline V gene, CDR1 is SQVTM and CDR2 is ANQGSEA. CDR3: CSVEVGASSEGYTF. The CDR3 DNA is TGCAGCGTTGAAGTAGGAGCCTCAAGCGAGGGCTACACCTTC.

This clone was picked up a small number of times. The CDR3 region is CASSLRTSGSHNEQFF. In DNA, the CDR3 is TGTGCCAGCAGCTTAAGGACTAGCGGGAGTCACAATGAGCAGTTCTTC. The chain recombines TRBV7-8 with TRBJ2-1; the match to TRBD2 covers 13 bases. The CDR3 totals 16 residues. CDR1 and CDR2 from the germline V gene are SGHVS and FQNEAQ. Trimming at V came to 2 bases and at J to 5 bases, leaving 3 bases not matched to a gene.

V and J are TRBV5-1 and TRBJ2-5, with D maybe TRBD1 (6 bases). Germline CDR1 SGHRS, CDR2 YFSETQ. Between the trimmed V and J ends, which lost 5 bases and 7 bases, there was a span of 12 bases. CDR3 size: 12 residues. The CDR3 DNA is TGCGCCAGCAGACAGGGATTAGGGACCCAGTACTTC. Translated, it gives CASRQGLGTQYF.

This chain uses TRBV11-3 with TRBJ2-1; 12 nucleotides align to TRBD2. Germline lookup yields CDR1 SGHNT and CDR2 YENEEA. V dropped 4 bases and J dropped 7; count of bases not matched to a gene: 8. The CDR3 sequence is 16 residues long. CDR3: CASSSTSGRSWNEQFF. The CDR3 bases are TGTGCCAGCAGCTCCACTAGCGGGAGGTCGTGGAATGAGCAGTTCTTC.

The V gene is TRBV7-8, the J gene TRBJ1-2, with D possibly matching TRBD1 (5 bases). Germline V gene data show CDR1 as SGHVS and CDR2 as FQNEAQ. The CDR3 has 15 residues. V was trimmed by 1 base and J by 4 bases, leaving 13 bases between them. The CDR3: CASSLETAIGYGYTF. In DNA, the CDR3 is TGTGCCAGCAGCTTAGAGACAGCTATCGGCTATGGCTACACCTTC.

V and J are TRBV6-1 and TRBJ2-2; D is perhaps TRBD2 (5 bases). Trimming took off 6 bases at V and 4 bases at J, with 12 bases between the two ends. There are 14 residues in the CDR3. Germline lookup yields CDR1 MNHNS and CDR2 SASEGT. CDR3 DNA sequence: TGTGCCAGCAGCCGCCCGGACTTCACCGGGGAGCTGTTTTTT. It specifies CASSRPDFTGELFF.